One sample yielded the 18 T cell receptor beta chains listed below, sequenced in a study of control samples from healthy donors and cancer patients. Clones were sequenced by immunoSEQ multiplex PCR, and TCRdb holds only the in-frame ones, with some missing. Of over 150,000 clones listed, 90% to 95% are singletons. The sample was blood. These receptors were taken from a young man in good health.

The CDR3 bases are TGTGCCAGCAGCCCCTTAGACCAATCCATAACCCAGAATGGCTACACCTTC. It translates to CASSPLDQSITQNGYTF. The chain is built from TRBV5-5 and TRBJ1-2; D gene uncertain. The CDR3 totals 17 residues. From germline, CDR1 is SGHKS and CDR2 YYEKEE (reference sequence). The V gene lost 4 bases and the J gene lost 6 bases, with 25 bases spanning the gap. Full variable domain (remainder filled in from reference TRBV5-5 and TRBJ1-2): DAGVTQSPTHLIKTRGQQVTLRCSPISGHKSVSWYQQVLGQGPQFIFQYYEKEERGRGNFPDRFSARQFPNYSSELNVNALLLGDSALYLCASSPLDQSITQNGYTFGSGTRLTVV.

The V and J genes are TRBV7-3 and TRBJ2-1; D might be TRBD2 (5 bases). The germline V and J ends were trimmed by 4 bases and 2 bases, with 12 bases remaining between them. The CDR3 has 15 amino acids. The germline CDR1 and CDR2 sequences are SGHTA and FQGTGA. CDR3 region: CASSSGLVTYNEQFF. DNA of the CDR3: TGTGCCAGCAGCTCAGGACTCGTAACCTACAATGAGCAGTTCTTC.

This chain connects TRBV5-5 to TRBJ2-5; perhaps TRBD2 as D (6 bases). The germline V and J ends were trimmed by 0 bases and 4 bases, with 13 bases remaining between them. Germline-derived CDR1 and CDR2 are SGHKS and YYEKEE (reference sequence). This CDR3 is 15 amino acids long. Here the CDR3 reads CASSLAERGRETQYF. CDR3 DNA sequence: TGTGCCAGCAGCTTGGCCGAACGGGGGAGAGAGACCCAGTACTTC.

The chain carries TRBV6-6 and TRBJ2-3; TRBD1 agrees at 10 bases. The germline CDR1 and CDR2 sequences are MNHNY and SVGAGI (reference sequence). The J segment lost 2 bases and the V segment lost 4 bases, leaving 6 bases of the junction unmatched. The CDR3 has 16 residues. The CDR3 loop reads CASSSADRGTTDTQYF. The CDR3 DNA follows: TGTGCCAGCAGTTCGGCGGACAGGGGGACCACAGATACGCAGTATTTT.

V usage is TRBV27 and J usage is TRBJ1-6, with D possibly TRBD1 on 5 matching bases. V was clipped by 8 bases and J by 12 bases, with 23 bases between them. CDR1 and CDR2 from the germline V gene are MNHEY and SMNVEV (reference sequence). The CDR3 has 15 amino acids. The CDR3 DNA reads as TGTGCCAGCGGACGCGGGCCGACAGCCAGGGAACCCCTCCACTTT. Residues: CASGRGPTAREPLHF.

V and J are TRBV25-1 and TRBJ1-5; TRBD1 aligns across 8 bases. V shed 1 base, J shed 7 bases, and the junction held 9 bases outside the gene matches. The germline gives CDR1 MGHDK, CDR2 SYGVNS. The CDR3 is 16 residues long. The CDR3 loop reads CASSESGQGAYQPQHF. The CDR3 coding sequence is TGTGCCAGCAGTGAATCTGGGCAGGGGGCATACCAGCCCCAGCATTTT.

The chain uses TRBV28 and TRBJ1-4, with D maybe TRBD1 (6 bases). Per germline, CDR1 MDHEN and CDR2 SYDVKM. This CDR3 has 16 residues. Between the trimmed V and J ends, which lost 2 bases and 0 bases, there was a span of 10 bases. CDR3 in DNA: TGTGCCAGCAGTTTAACAGGGACCGCAACTAATGAAAAACTGTTTTTT. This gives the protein CASSLTGTATNEKLFF.

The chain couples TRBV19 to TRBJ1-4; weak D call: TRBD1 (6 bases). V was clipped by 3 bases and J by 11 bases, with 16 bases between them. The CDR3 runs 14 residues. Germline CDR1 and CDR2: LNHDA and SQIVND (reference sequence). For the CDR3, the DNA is TGTGCCAGTAGTATCGATACAGGGTCGGGGAAACTGTTTTTT. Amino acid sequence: CASSIDTGSGKLFF.

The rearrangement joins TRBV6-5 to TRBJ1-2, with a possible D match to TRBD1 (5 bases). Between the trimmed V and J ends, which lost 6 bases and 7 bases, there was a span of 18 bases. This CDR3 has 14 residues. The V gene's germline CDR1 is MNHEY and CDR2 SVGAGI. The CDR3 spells CASSETVIRPGYTF. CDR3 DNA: TGTGCCAGCAGCGAGACAGTGATCAGGCCTGGCTACACCTTC.

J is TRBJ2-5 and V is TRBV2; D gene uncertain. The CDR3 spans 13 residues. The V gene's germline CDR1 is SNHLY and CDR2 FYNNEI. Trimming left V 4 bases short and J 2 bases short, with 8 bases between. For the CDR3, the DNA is TGTGCCAGCAGTGTAGGGCGTCAAGAGACCCAGTACTTC. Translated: CASSVGRQETQYF.

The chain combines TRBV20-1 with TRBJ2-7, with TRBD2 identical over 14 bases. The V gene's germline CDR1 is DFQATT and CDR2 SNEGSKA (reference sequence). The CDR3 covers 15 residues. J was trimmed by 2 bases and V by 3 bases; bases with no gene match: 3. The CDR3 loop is CSASRLAGGPYEQYF. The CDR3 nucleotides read TGCAGTGCTAGTCGACTAGCGGGGGGGCCCTACGAGCAGTACTTC.

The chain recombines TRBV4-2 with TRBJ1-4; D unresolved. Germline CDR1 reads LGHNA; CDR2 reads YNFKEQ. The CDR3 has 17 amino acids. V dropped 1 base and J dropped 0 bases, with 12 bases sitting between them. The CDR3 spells CASSQVSDGSTNEKLFF. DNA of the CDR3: TGTGCCAGCAGCCAAGTTAGCGACGGCTCAACTAATGAAAAACTGTTTTTT.

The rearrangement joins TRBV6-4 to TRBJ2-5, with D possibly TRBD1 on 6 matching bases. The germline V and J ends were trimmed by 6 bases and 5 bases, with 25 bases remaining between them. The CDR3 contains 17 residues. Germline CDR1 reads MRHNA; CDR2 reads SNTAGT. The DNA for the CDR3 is TGTGCCAGCAGCTCTTACCGTACTCCCCCAGGGGATGAGACCCAGTACTTC. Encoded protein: CASSSYRTPPGDETQYF.

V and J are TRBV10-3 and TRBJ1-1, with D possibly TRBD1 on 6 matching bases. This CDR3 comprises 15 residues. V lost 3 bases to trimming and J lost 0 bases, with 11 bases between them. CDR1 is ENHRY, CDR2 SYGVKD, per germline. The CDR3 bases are TGTGCCATCAGTGAAGCCGGGACATTGAACACTGAAGCTTTCTTT. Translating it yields CAISEAGTLNTEAFF.

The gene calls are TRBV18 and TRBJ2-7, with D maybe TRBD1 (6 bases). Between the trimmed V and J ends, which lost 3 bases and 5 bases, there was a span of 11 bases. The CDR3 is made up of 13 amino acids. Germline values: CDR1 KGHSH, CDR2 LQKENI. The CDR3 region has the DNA TGTGCCAGCTCACCGAACAGGGATAACGAGCAGTACTTC. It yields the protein CASSPNRDNEQYF.

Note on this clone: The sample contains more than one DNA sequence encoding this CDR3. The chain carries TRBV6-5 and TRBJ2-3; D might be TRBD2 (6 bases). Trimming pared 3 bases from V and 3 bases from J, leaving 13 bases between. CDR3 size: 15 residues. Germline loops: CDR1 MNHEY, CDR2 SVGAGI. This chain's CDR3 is CASSYGGGGTDTQYF. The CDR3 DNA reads TGTGCCAGCAGTTATGGGGGAGGTGGAACAGATACGCAGTATTTT.

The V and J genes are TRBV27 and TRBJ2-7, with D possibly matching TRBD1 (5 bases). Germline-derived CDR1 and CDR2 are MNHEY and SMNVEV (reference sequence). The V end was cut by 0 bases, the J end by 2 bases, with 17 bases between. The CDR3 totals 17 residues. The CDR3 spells CASSLSSAGPRTYEQYF. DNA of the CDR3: TGTGCCAGCAGTTTATCCTCGGCAGGGCCGCGCACCTACGAGCAGTACTTC.

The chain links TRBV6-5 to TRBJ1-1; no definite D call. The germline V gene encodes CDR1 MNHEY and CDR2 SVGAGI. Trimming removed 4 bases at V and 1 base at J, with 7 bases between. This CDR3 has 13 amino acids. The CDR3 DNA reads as TGTGCCAGCAGTTGGGCAGCGAACACTGAAGCTTTCTTT. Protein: CASSWAANTEAFF.